This T cell receptor beta chain is from a study of shared clonotypes between healthy human individuals. Authors' analysis steps: ImmunoSEQ only sent back junction sequences with no quality scores, so filtering was done differently. The repertoire was sequenced with immunoSEQ multiplex PCR; TCRdb's copy has only in-frame clones and lacks some. V, J and clone size reflect that table, while D and trimming were determined from the DNA. The data show roughly 2 million clones, about 95% seen once. Remarks on this clone: This specimen includes other DNA sequences encoding the same CDR3.

CD8 cells regarded as naive lacked CD45RO, were positively chosen for CCR7, and omitted terminally differentiated effector memory CD45RA+ cells. The CDR3 has 14 residues. J gave up 6 bases and V 1 base, and 5 bases lay outside the gene matches. Germline V gene sequence: CDR1 MGHRA, CDR2 YSYEKL. The TCR sequence derives from a young man in good health. Material: naive CD8+ T cells sorted from blood. J is TRBJ2-7 and V is TRBV4-1, with 8 positions matching TRBD1. In DNA form, the CDR3 reads TGCGCCAGCAGCCAAGGGACAGGGTCTTCCGAGCAGTACTTC. This sequence encodes CASSQGTGSSEQYF.